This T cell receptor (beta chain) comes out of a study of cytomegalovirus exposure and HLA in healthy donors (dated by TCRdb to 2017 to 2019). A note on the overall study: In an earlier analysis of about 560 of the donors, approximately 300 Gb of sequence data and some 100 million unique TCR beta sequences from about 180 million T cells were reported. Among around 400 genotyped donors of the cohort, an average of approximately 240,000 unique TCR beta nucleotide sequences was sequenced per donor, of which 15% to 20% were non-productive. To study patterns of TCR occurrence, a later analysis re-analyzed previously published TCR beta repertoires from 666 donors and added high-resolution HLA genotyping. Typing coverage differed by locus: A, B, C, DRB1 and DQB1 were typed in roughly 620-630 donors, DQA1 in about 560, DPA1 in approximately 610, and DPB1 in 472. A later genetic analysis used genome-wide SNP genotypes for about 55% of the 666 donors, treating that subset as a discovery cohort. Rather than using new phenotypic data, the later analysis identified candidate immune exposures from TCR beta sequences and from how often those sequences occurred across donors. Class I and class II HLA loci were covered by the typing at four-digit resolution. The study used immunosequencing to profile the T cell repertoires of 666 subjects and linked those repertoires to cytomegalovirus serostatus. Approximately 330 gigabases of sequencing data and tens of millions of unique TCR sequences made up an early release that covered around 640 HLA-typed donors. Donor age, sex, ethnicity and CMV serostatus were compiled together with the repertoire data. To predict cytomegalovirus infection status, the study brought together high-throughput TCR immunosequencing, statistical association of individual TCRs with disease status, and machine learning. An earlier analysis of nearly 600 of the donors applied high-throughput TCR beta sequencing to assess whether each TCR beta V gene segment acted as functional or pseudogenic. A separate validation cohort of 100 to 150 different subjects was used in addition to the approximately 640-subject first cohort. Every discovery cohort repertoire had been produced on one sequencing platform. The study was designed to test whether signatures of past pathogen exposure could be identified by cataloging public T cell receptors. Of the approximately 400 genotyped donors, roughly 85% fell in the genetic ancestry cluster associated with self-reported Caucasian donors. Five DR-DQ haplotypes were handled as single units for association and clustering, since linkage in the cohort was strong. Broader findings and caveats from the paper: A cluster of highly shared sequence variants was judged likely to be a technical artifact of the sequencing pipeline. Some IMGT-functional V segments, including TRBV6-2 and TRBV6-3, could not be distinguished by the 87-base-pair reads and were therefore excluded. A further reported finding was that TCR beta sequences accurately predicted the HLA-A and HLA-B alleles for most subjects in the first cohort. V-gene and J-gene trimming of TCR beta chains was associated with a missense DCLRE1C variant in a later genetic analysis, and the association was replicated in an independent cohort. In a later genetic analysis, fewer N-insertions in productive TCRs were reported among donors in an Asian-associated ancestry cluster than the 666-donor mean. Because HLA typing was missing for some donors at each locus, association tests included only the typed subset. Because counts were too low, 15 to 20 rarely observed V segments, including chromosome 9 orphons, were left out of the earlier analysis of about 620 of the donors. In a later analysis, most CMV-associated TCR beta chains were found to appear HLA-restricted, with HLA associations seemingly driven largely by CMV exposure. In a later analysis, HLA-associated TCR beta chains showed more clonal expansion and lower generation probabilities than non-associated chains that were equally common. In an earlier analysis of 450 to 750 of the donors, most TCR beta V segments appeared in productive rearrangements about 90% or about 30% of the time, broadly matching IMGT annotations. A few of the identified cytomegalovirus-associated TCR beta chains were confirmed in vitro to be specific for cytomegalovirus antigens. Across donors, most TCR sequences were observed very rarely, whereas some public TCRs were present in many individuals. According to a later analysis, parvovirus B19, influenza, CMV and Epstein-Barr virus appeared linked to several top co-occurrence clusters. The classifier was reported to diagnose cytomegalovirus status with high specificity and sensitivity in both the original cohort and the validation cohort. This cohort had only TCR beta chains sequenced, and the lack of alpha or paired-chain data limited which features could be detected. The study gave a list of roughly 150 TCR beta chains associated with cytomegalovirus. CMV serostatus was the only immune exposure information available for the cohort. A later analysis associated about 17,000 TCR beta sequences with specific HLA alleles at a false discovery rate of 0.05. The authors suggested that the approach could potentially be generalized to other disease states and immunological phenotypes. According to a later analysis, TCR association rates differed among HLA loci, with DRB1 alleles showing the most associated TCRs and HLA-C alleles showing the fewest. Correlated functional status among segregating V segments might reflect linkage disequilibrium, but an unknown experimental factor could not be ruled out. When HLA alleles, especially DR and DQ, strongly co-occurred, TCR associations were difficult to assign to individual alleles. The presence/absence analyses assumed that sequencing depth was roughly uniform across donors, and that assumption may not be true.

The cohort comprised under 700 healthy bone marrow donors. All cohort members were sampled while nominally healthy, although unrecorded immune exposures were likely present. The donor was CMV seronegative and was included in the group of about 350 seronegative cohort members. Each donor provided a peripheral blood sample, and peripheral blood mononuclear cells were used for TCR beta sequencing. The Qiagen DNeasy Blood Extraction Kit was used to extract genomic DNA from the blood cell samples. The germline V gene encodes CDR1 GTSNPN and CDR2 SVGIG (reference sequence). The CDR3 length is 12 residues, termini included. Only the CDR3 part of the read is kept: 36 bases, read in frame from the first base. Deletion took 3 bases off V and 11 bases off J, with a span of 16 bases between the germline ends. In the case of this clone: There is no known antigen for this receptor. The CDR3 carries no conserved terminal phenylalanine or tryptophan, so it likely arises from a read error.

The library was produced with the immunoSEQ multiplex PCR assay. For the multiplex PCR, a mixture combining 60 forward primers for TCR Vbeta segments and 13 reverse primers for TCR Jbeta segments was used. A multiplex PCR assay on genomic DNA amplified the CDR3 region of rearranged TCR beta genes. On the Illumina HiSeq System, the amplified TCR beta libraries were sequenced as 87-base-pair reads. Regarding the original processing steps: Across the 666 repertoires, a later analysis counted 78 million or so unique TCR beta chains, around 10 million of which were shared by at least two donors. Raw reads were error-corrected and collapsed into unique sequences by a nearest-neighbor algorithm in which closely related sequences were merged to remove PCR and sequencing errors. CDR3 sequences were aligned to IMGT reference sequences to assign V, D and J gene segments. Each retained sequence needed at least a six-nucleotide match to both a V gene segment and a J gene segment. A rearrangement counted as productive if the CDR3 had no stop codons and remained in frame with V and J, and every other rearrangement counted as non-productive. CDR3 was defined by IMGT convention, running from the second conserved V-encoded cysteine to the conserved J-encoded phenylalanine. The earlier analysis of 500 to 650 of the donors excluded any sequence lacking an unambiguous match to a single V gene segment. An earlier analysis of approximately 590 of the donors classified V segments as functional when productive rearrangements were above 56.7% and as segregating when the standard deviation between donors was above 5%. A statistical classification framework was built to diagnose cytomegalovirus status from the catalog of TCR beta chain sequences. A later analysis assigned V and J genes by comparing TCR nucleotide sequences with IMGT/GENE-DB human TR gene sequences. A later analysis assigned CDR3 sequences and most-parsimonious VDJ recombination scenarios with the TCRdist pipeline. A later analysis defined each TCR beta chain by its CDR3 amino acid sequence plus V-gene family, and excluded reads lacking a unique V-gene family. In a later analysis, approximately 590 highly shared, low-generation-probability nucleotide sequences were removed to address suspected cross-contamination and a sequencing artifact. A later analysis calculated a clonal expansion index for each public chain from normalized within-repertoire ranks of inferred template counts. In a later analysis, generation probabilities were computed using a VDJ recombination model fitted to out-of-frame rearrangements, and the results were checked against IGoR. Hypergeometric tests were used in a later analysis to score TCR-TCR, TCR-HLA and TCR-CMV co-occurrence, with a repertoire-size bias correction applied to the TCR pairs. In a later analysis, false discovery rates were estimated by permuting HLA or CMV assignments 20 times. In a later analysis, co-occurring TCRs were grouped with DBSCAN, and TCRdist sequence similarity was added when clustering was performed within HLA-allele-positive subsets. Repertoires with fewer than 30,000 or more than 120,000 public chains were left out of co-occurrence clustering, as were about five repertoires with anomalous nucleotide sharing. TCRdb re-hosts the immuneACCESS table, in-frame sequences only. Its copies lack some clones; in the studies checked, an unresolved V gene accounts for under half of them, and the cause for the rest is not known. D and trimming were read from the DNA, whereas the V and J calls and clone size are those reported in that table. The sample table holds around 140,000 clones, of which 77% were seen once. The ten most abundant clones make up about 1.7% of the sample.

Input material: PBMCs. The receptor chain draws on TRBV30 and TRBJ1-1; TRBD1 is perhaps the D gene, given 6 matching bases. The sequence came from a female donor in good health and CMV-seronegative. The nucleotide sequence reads TGTGCCTGGAGCCTACAGGGAGCCGACGCTTTCCTT. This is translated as CAWSLQGADAFL.